These 31 T cell receptor beta chains came from one sample sequenced in a study of T cell responses to AZD1222 COVID-19 vaccine. Libraries were prepared by immunoSEQ multiplex PCR; TCRdb keeps only in-frame clonotypes and omits some of them. Here the sample spans some 81,000 clones, over 80% being singletons. The sequences come from peripheral blood, collected 28 days after the second AZD1222 dose. The receptors come from an adult who received the AZD1222 COVID-19 vaccine.

The genes are TRBV6-5 and TRBJ2-1, with 7 bases identical to TRBD2. From germline, CDR1 is MNHEY and CDR2 SVGAGI. Losses at the gene ends were 2 bases for V and 3 bases for J; bases not matched to a gene: 4. CDR3 length: 15 residues. The CDR3 reads CASSYGGRVYNEQFF. CDR3 nucleotides: TGTGCCAGCAGTTACGGCGGGAGAGTCTACAATGAGCAGTTCTTC.

This clone has just a few counts. This sequence joins TRBV24-1 and TRBJ2-1, with TRBD1 as a possible D gene (5 bases). The V end was cut by 9 bases, the J end by 0 bases, with 17 bases between. In germline, CDR1 is KGHDR, CDR2 SFDVKD. The CDR3 has 16 residues. In nucleotides, the CDR3 is TGTGCCACCCAGACTCGCACAGGTAGCTCCTACAATGAGCAGTTCTTC. Translation gives CATQTRTGSSYNEQFF.

V is TRBV4-1 and J is TRBJ2-7; TRBD2 is a possible D gene (5 bases). The CDR3 spans 15 residues. The germline CDR1 and CDR2 sequences are MGHRA and YSYEKL. Trimming took off 0 bases at V and 4 bases at J, with 13 bases between the two ends. The CDR3 bases are TGCGCCAGCAGCCAAGATCGGGGATCTAAATACGAGCAGTACTTC. Translated, it gives CASSQDRGSKYEQYF.

This clone showed up just a few times. The V call is TRBV7-2, the J call TRBJ2-5; D is unresolved. The germline V gene has CDR1 SGHTA and CDR2 FQGNSA. With 5 bases removed from V and 5 bases from J, the gap between germline ends came to 6 bases. The CDR3 totals 11 residues. CDR3 nucleotides: TGTGCCAGCAGCCCTAGGGAGACCCAGTACTTC. This codes for CASSPRETQYF.

The chain is built from TRBV6-5 and TRBJ1-6; 8 bases are shared with TRBD1. Trimming at V came to 4 bases and at J to 10 bases, leaving 9 bases not matched to a gene. Germline assignment: CDR1 MNHEY and CDR2 SVGAGI. The CDR3 extends over 15 amino acids. The CDR3 spells CASSSHRQGSSPLHF. The CDR3 nucleotides are TGTGCCAGCAGTTCCCACCGACAGGGGTCATCACCCCTCCACTTT.

V gene TRBV18 combines with J gene TRBJ1-2; D gene ambiguous. CDR1 is KGHSH and CDR2 is LQKENI in the germline V gene. V lost 1 base and J lost 8, with 17 bases in between. This CDR3 spans 15 amino acids. The CDR3 nucleotides read TGTGCCAGCTCACCACTCGGACCCGATAAAGTCGGCTACACCTTC. Its translation is CASSPLGPDKVGYTF.

The rearrangement links TRBV30 to TRBJ2-7; D is uncertain. Trimming removed 5 bases from V and 4 bases from J, with 9 bases in between. CDR1 is GTSNPN, CDR2 SVGIG, per germline (reference sequence). The CDR3 covers 11 residues. The CDR3 spells CAWGRSYEQYF. The CDR3 coding sequence is TGTGCCTGGGGTAGGTCGTACGAGCAGTACTTC.

The rearrangement links TRBV14 to TRBJ1-3; maybe TRBD1 (5 bases). V was cut by 0 bases and J by 0 bases, with 12 bases left in between. CDR3 length equals 17 residues. Per the germline V gene, CDR1 is SGHDN and CDR2 is FVKESK. The CDR3 nucleotides read TGTGCCAGCAGCCAAGATCTGGGGCGGAACTCTGGAAACACCATATATTTT. Amino acid sequence: CASSQDLGRNSGNTIYF. Combining the CDR3 with reference TRBV14 and TRBJ1-3 gives the whole variable domain EAGVTQFPSHSVIEKGQTVTLRCDPISGHDNLYWYRRVMGKEIKFLLHFVKESKQDESGMPNNRFLAERTGGTYSTLKVQPAELEDSGVYFCASSQDLGRNSGNTIYFGEGSWLTVV.

The chain recombines TRBV5-1 with TRBJ2-1; 7 bases line up with TRBD2. The CDR3 length is 13 residues. V dropped 0 bases and J dropped 8; count of bases not matched to a gene: 2. Germline loops: CDR1 SGHRS, CDR2 YFSETQ. The CDR3: CASSLVRGDEQFF. The DNA for the CDR3 is TGCGCCAGCAGCTTGGTCCGGGGGGATGAGCAGTTCTTC.

The chain uses TRBV7-9 and TRBJ2-7; the match to TRBD2 covers 12 bases. The CDR3 loop spans 17 amino acids. Per germline, CDR1 SEHNR and CDR2 FQNEAQ (reference sequence). V lost 5 bases, J lost 0 bases, and 8 bases stayed unmatched. The CDR3 DNA is TGTGCCAGCAGCCCGCCTAGCGGGAGGGCCCTCTCCTACGAGCAGTACTTC. Encoded protein: CASSPPSGRALSYEQYF.

This clone was observed a single time. This chain joins TRBV7-3 and TRBJ1-2, with 7 bases matching TRBD1. J gave up 8 bases and V 5 bases, and 11 bases lay outside the gene matches. The germline V gene encodes CDR1 SGHTA and CDR2 FQGTGA. CDR3 length equals 14 residues. The CDR3, as DNA: TGTGCCAGCAGCCATGCAGACAGGGTGGGAGGCTACACCTTC. Protein: CASSHADRVGGYTF. The full variable domain, with the rest looked up from reference TRBV7-3 and TRBJ1-2, is GAGVSQTPSNKVTEKGKYVELRCDPISGHTALYWYRQSLGQGPEFLIYFQGTGAADDSGLPNDRFFAVRPEGSVSTLKIQRTERGDSAVYLCASSHADRVGGYTFGSGTRLTVV.

The CDR3 protein is CASRRQAGSDEQYF. DNA of the CDR3: TGCGCCAGCAGGAGGCAAGCGGGGAGCGACGAGCAGTACTTC. The chain combines TRBV10-2 with TRBJ2-7; 7 positions agree with TRBD2. Germline CDR1 reads WSHSY; CDR2 reads SAAADI. Trimming at V came to 6 bases and at J to 5 bases, leaving 10 bases not matched to a gene. CDR3 length: 14 amino acids.

This clone has only one observation. V and J are TRBV2 and TRBJ1-2; tentatively, D is TRBD1 (6 bases). Germline values: CDR1 SNHLY, CDR2 FYNNEI. V lost 6 bases to trimming and J lost 3 bases, with 11 bases between them. The CDR3 is 13 residues long. CDR3: CASSAGAYYGYTF. CDR3 DNA sequence: TGTGCCAGCAGCGCAGGGGCCTACTATGGCTACACCTTC. Full variable domain (rest looked up from reference TRBV2 and TRBJ1-2): EPEVTQTPSHQVTQMGQEVILRCVPISNHLYFYWYRQILGQKVEFLVSFYNNEISEKSEIFDDQFSVERPDGSNFTLKIRSTKLEDSAMYFCASSAGAYYGYTFGSGTRLTVV.

The genes are TRBV6-6 and TRBJ1-1; D is undetermined. V dropped 5 bases and J dropped 4 bases, with 8 bases sitting between them. Per germline, CDR1 MNHNY and CDR2 SVGAGI (reference sequence). The CDR3 is made up of 12 amino acids. The CDR3 DNA sequence: TGTGCCAGCAGTCGATCGGGCACTGAAGCTTTCTTT. Translating it yields CASSRSGTEAFF.

This clone was seen a few times. The J gene is TRBJ1-5, the V gene TRBV3-1 (or the pseudogene TRBV3-2), with 7 bases lining up with TRBD1. This CDR3 has 14 residues. The V gene's germline CDR1 is LGHDT and CDR2 YNNKEL (reference sequence). The V segment lost 1 base and the J segment 4 bases; nucleotides outside the gene matches: 1. The CDR3 here is CASSQVRGNQPQHF. The CDR3 DNA sequence: TGTGCCAGCAGCCAAGTCAGGGGGAATCAGCCCCAGCATTTT.

The chain carries TRBV19 and TRBJ1-5; 7 positions match TRBD1. V lost 3 bases to trimming and J lost 9 bases; unmatched junction nucleotides: 11. This CDR3 region has 15 residues. CDR1 is LNHDA and CDR2 is SQIVND in the germline V gene (reference sequence). CDR3 sequence (DNA): TGTGCCAGTAGTATCGGGCGGGCAGGGGGATCGCCCCAGCATTTT. Protein: CASSIGRAGGSPQHF.

Here the CDR3 reads CASSQPGGRKNYGYTF. The CDR3 region has the DNA TGTGCCAGCAGCCAACCCGGGGGGCGGAAAAACTATGGCTACACCTTC. The V and J genes are TRBV3-1 (or the pseudogene TRBV3-2) and TRBJ1-2; D is possibly TRBD1 (6 bases). V was pared by 2 bases and J by 2 bases, with 15 bases between. This CDR3 has 16 amino acids. Per the germline V gene, CDR1 is LGHDT and CDR2 is YNNKEL (reference sequence).

This chain uses TRBV30 with TRBJ1-2; tentatively, D is TRBD1 (5 bases). Germline-derived CDR1 and CDR2 are GTSNPN and SVGIG (reference sequence). The CDR3 contains 12 residues. The V gene lost 5 bases and the J gene lost 8 bases, with 15 bases spanning the gap. The CDR3 sequence is CAWASGGFGYTF. The CDR3 DNA sequence: TGTGCCTGGGCTTCTGGGGGGTTCGGCTACACCTTC.

This chain uses TRBV28 with TRBJ2-7, with TRBD2 matching 8 bases. Germline CDR1 and CDR2: MDHEN and SYDVKM. J was trimmed by 3 bases and V by 8 bases; bases with no gene match: 12. The length of the CDR3 is 15 residues. The CDR3 nucleotides read TGTGCCAGCTATTCCAGCGGGAGAGACAACTACGAGCAGTACTTC. This encodes CASYSSGRDNYEQYF.

This clone was detected only once. J is TRBJ1-5 and V is TRBV19; D gene ambiguous. This CDR3 contains 15 residues. Germline CDR1 and CDR2: LNHDA and SQIVND (reference sequence). Trimming took 0 bases from V and 1 from J, leaving 7 bases between them. CDR3 sequence (DNA): TGTGCCAGTAGTATAGACAAATTCAGCAATCAGCCCCAGCATTTT. Residues: CASSIDKFSNQPQHF.

J is TRBJ1-5 and V is TRBV10-1, with D possibly matching TRBD1 (5 bases). The V gene's germline CDR1 is WNHNN and CDR2 SYGVQD (reference sequence). The V and J ends lost 4 bases and 3 bases respectively, with 10 bases between them. The CDR3 runs 14 residues. The CDR3 DNA reads TGCGCCAGCAGTGGCGGGGCCAACAATCAGCCCCAGCATTTT. Protein: CASSGGANNQPQHF.

The V and J genes are TRBV18 and TRBJ2-7; a weak D match, TRBD1 (5 bases). Germline lookup yields CDR1 KGHSH and CDR2 LQKENI. V was shortened by 1 base and J by 5 bases, with 12 bases between the two germline ends. The CDR3 totals 14 residues. The chain's CDR3 is CASSPQGLFDEQYF. CDR3 in DNA: TGTGCCAGCTCACCACAGGGGTTATTCGACGAGCAGTACTTC.

V gene TRBV6-6 combines with J gene TRBJ1-3; the D is unclear. Germline CDR1 reads MNHNY; CDR2 reads SVGAGI (reference sequence). CDR3 size: 13 residues. The V and J ends lost 2 bases and 5 bases respectively, with 7 bases between them. CDR3 sequence: CASSYGMRNTIYF. In nucleotides, the CDR3 is TGTGCCAGCAGTTACGGGATGAGAAACACCATATATTTT.

The genes are TRBV19 and TRBJ2-1; possible D gene TRBD1, 6 bases. CDR3 length equals 17 residues. The V end was cut by 2 bases, the J end by 6 bases, with 20 bases between. Per germline, CDR1 LNHDA and CDR2 SQIVND (reference sequence). CDR3: CASSISDTGIPSNEQFF. The CDR3 DNA reads TGTGCCAGTAGTATAAGCGACACAGGGATCCCGTCCAATGAGCAGTTCTTC.

This clone was detected a few times. The chain uses TRBV5-4 and TRBJ2-5; 8 nucleotides agree with TRBD1. J gave up 5 bases and V 5 bases, and 8 bases lay outside the gene matches. Per the germline V gene, CDR1 is SGHNT and CDR2 is YYREEE (reference sequence). The CDR3 has 14 amino acids. CDR3 protein: CASRGGQGRETQYF. The CDR3 region has the DNA TGTGCCAGCAGGGGTGGACAGGGTCGGGAGACCCAGTACTTC.

This clone was counted a single time. This chain links TRBV28 with TRBJ1-2, with D perhaps TRBD1 (6 bases). Trimming left V 5 bases short and J 4 bases short, with 8 bases between. The CDR3 has 12 residues. Germline assignment: CDR1 MDHEN and CDR2 SYDVKM. The CDR3 DNA sequence: TGTGCCAGCAGTCGGACAGCCTATGGCTACACCTTC. Translation gives CASSRTAYGYTF.

The chain joins TRBV10-3 to TRBJ1-5, with no clear D. Looked up from germline, CDR1 is ENHRY and CDR2 is SYGVKD. The CDR3 length is 13 residues. V gave up 2 bases and J gave up 4 bases, with 6 bases separating them. CDR3 loop: CAISEMINQPQHF. The CDR3, as DNA: TGTGCCATCAGTGAGATGATTAATCAGCCCCAGCATTTT.

The V gene is TRBV5-1, the J gene TRBJ1-2, with TRBD1 identical over 8 bases. Germline V lookup: CDR1 SGHRS, CDR2 YFSETQ. This CDR3 has 17 residues. With 4 bases clipped from V and 4 bases from J, the junction kept 15 bases outside the gene matches. This CDR3 is CASSPHGQGMAIYGYTF. In nucleotides, the CDR3 is TGCGCCAGCAGCCCACACGGACAGGGAATGGCAATCTATGGCTACACCTTC.

V gene TRBV6-6 combines with J gene TRBJ2-2; tentative D call: TRBD2 (6 bases). V dropped 6 bases and J dropped 4 bases, with 30 bases sitting between them. Germline V gene lookup returns CDR1 MNHNY and CDR2 SVGAGI (reference sequence). The CDR3 covers 20 residues. CDR3 protein: CASSPVDRTISVIGTGELFF. In DNA form, the CDR3 reads TGTGCCAGCAGCCCAGTAGATCGGACTATCTCCGTGATTGGCACCGGGGAGCTGTTTTTT.

This rearrangement joins TRBV7-3 to TRBJ1-1; D gene uncertain. Per the germline V gene, CDR1 is SGHTA and CDR2 is FQGTGA. The ends were cut back, 4 bases at V and 1 base at J, with 7 bases in the middle. The CDR3 extends over 13 amino acids. In DNA, the CDR3 is TGTGCCAGCAGCTCGGGCCAGAACACTGAAGCTTTCTTT. This codes for CASSSGQNTEAFF.

The chain uses TRBV21-1 and TRBJ1-1. TRBV21-1 is a listed pseudogene. The CDR3 has 16 amino acids. Here the CDR3 DNA reads TGTGCCAGCAGCAAAGTCAGGGGCAGGGAGGGAACTGAAGCTTTCTTT. This sequence encodes CASSKVRGREGTEAFF.